These 14 T cell receptor beta chains originate from one sample sequenced in a study of OX40 agonist ivuxolimab in advanced cancers. The data were produced by immunoSEQ multiplex PCR, yet TCRdb's version contains in-frame clones alone and is incomplete. Among tens of thousands of clones listed, approximately 83% were seen once. Sequencing was performed on CD4+ or CD8+ T cells sorted from blood, taken in a trial of the OX40 agonist ivuxolimab. The receptors were sampled from an adult with an advanced solid tumor such as melanoma, head and neck, liver or kidney cancer.

This chain joins TRBV7-9 and TRBJ1-1; D not certain. This CDR3 is 15 amino acids long. Trimming removed 1 base from V and 0 bases from J, with 9 bases in between. Germline values: CDR1 SEHNR, CDR2 FQNEAQ (reference sequence). The CDR3 bases are TGTGCCAGCAGCTTAGGCGCGTCACTGAACACTGAAGCTTTCTTT. Protein: CASSLGASLNTEAFF.

The V gene is TRBV4-2, the J gene TRBJ2-3; D gene unclear. The length of the CDR3 is 13 residues. With 5 bases removed from V and 2 bases from J, the gap between germline ends came to 8 bases. Germline V CDR1 and CDR2: LGHNA, YNFKEQ. The CDR3 region has the DNA TGTGCCAGCAGCTTGAGGCTCACAGATACGCAGTATTTT. This translates into CASSLRLTDTQYF.

This chain uses TRBV4-2 with TRBJ1-2; no firm D call. The CDR3 length is 13 residues. CDR1 and CDR2 from the germline V gene are LGHNA and YNFKEQ. V lost 0 bases and J 7 bases, leaving 9 bases between the germline ends. CDR3 nucleotides: TGTGCCAGCAGCCAAGATCTTCAGGCTGGCTACACCTTC. It is translated as CASSQDLQAGYTF.

This clone was seen just once. The CDR3 nucleotides read TGTGCCAGCAGAAAGGGACTAGCGGGACTCTACGAGCAGTACTTC. Translated, it gives CASRKGLAGLYEQYF. This chain links TRBV6-5 with TRBJ2-7, with 13 bases identical to TRBD2. The CDR3 has 15 residues. V was clipped by 6 bases and J by 3 bases; unmatched bases: 5. The V gene's germline CDR1 is MNHEY and CDR2 SVGAGI.

The chain employs TRBV7-9 and TRBJ1-5; 9 bases are a match to TRBD1. V trimming: 5 bases; J trimming: 4 bases; junction bases outside the gene matches: 9. Looked up from germline, CDR1 is SEHNR and CDR2 is FQNEAQ (reference sequence). The length of the CDR3 is 16 residues. CDR3 DNA: TGTGCCAGCAGCCGACAGGGGGGAAACGGGAATCAGCCCCAGCATTTT. Protein: CASSRQGGNGNQPQHF.

The chain uses TRBV7-8 and TRBJ1-3, with D tentatively TRBD1 (5 bases). The V end lost 5 bases, the J end lost 4 bases, and 18 bases lay between the germline ends. The CDR3 covers 16 residues. Per germline, CDR1 SGHVS and CDR2 FQNEAQ. CDR3 loop: CASSRRAEMRGNTIYF. For the CDR3, the DNA is TGTGCCAGCAGCCGCAGGGCCGAAATGAGAGGAAACACCATATATTTT.

V and J are TRBV9 and TRBJ1-4; D unclear. V lost 4 bases, J lost 7 bases, and 8 bases lay in between. Per germline, CDR1 SGDLS and CDR2 YYNGEE. This CDR3 has 12 residues. The CDR3 DNA is TGTGCCAGCAGCCCTCGTGGTGAAAAACTGTTTTTT. Encoded protein: CASSPRGEKLFF. Full variable domain (outside the CDR3, taken from reference TRBV9 and TRBJ1-4): DSGVTQTPKHLITATGQRVTLRCSPRSGDLSVYWYQQSLDQGLQFLIQYYNGEERAKGNILERFSAQQFPDLHSELNLSSLELGDSALYFCASSPRGEKLFFGSGTQLSVL.

The gene calls are TRBV5-5 and TRBJ2-7; D is unclear. The CDR3 runs to 11 residues. Germline V gene data show CDR1 as SGHKS and CDR2 as YYEKEE (reference sequence). The ends were cut back, 2 bases at V and 3 bases at J, with 3 bases in the middle. For the CDR3, the DNA is TGTGCCAGCAGCTTTCGCTACGAGCAGTACTTC. Protein product: CASSFRYEQYF.

In the case of this clone: Other DNA sequences of this sample code for an identical CDR3. The chain couples TRBV7-6 to TRBJ2-2; D is uncertain. This CDR3 spans 14 amino acids. Per germline, CDR1 SGHVS and CDR2 FNYEAQ. V was cut by 1 base and J by 5 bases, with 8 bases left in between. The CDR3 spells CASSLGGRTGELFF. The CDR3 DNA reads as TGTGCCAGCAGCTTAGGGGGTCGTACCGGGGAGCTGTTTTTT.

V is TRBV5-1 and J is TRBJ2-2; possibly TRBD1 for D (6 bases). Germline loops: CDR1 SGHRS, CDR2 YFSETQ. Trimming removed 1 base at V and 0 bases at J, with 13 bases between. This CDR3 is 17 amino acids long. CDR3 protein: CASSLRVGTSNTGELFF. CDR3 bases: TGCGCCAGCAGCTTGAGAGTTGGGACATCGAACACCGGGGAGCTGTTTTTT. Full variable domain (remainder filled in from reference TRBV5-1 and TRBJ2-2): KAGVTQTPRYLIKTRGQQVTLSCSPISGHRSVSWYQQTPGQGLQFLFEYFSETQRNKGNFPGRFSGRQFSNSRSEMNVSTLELGDSALYLCASSLRVGTSNTGELFFGEGSRLTVL.

The chain couples TRBV6-6 to TRBJ2-3, with D possibly being TRBD1 (7 bases). V was trimmed by 6 bases and J by 2 bases, leaving 18 bases between them. The CDR3 consists of 16 residues. The germline V gene has CDR1 MNHNY and CDR2 SVGAGI (reference sequence). CDR3 region: CASSYNRGGFTDTQYF. In DNA form, the CDR3 reads TGTGCCAGCAGCTACAACAGGGGAGGATTCACAGATACGCAGTATTTT.

This sequence joins TRBV27 and TRBJ2-2; possibly TRBD2 for D (5 bases). This CDR3 has 12 residues. Germline V gives CDR1 MNHEY, CDR2 SMNVEV (reference sequence). Trimming stripped 2 bases from V and 7 bases from J, with 5 bases between. The CDR3 DNA is TGTGCCAGCAGTTTAGAGGGCGGGGAGCTGTTTTTT. Translated, it gives CASSLEGGELFF.

This rearrangement joins TRBV4-1 to TRBJ1-5; D call uncertain. CDR3 length: 15 amino acids. Germline lookup yields CDR1 MGHRA and CDR2 YSYEKL. V was clipped by 0 bases and J by 7 bases, with 13 bases between them. The CDR3 DNA sequence: TGCGCCAGCAGCCAAGATTGGAGGCAAGGGCAGCCCCAGCATTTT. Translated, it gives CASSQDWRQGQPQHF.

The chain is built from TRBV9 and TRBJ2-1; 9 nucleotides line up with TRBD2. The CDR3 consists of 15 residues. V lost 3 bases and J lost 0; bases outside the gene matches: 1. CDR1 is SGDLS and CDR2 is YYNGEE in the germline V gene. The CDR3: CASSDSGSSYNEQFF. CDR3 coding DNA: TGTGCCAGCAGCGATAGCGGGAGCTCCTACAATGAGCAGTTCTTC.